This T cell receptor beta chain was documented in a study of blood T cells in healthy people across ages. Study at large: Through template switching, about one barcoded beta molecule was captured per two T cells, as measured in model experiments. Study conclusions and caveats: Naive T cell percentage and TCR beta diversity correlated strongly.

The use of a sample-barcoded 5' primer and a J-beta primer mix characterized a second PCR of roughly 6 to 11 cycles. TCRdb re-called the 5' RACE reads through MiXCR, storing one row per CDR3 protein. Here the sample spans roughly 730,000 distinct CDR3 sequences, roughly three fifths being singletons. Concerning this clonotype itself: Antigen unknown.

CDR1 SGHTA and CDR2 FQGNSA come from the germline V gene. The CDR3 sequence is 15 residues long. V dropped 3 bases and J dropped 4 bases, with 13 bases sitting between them. The chain recombines TRBV7-2 with TRBJ2-1, with D possibly being TRBD2 (5 bases). The TCR sequence derives from a middle-aged man in good health. Sample: blood. The CDR3 DNA reads TGTGCCAGCAGCTTTGATCTTAGCGTTTACAATGAGCAGTTCTTC. The encoded protein is CASSFDLSVYNEQFF. Drawing the rest from reference TRBV7-2 and TRBJ2-1, the complete variable domain is GAGVSQSPSNKVTEKGKDVELRCDPISGHTALYWYRQSLGQGLEFLIYFQGNSAPDKSGLPSDRFSAERTGGSVSTLTIQRTQQEDSAVYLCASSFDLSVYNEQFFGPGTRLTVL.